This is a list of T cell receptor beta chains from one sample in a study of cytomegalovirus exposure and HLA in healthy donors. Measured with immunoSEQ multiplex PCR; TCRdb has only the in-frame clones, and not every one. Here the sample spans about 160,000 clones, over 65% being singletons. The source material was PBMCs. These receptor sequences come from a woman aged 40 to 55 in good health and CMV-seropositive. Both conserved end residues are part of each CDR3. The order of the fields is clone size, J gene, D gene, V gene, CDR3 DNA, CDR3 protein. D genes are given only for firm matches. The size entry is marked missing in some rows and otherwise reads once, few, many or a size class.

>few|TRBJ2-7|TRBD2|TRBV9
TGTGCCAGCAGCAAAGCGGGGGAGCCAATTCCCTACGAGCAGTACTTC
CASSKAGEPIPYEQYF
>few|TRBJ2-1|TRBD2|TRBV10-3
TGTGCCACCAAGGGAGAGGGAGGGCCTGATGAGCAGTTCTTC
CATKGEGGPDEQFF
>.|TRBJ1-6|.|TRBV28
TGTGCCAGCACCATCCCCCAGGGTCCTAATTCACCCCTCCACTTT
CASTIPQGPNSPLHF
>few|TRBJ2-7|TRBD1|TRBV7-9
TGTGCCAGCAGCGCGGACAGGGGGCTCTACGAGCAGTACTTC
CASSADRGLYEQYF
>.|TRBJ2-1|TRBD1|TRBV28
TGTGCCAGCCAGGGGGGGGACAGGGGACCTAATGAGCAGTTCTTC
CASQGGDRGPNEQFF
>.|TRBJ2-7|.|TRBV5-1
TGCGCCAGCAGCTTGGACTATACCTACGAGCAGTACTTC
CASSLDYTYEQYF
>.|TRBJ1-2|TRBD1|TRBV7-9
TGTGCCAGCAGCTTACAAGGGGGCAAAATAGACTCTAGCTATGGCTACACCTTC
CASSLQGGKIDSSYGYTF
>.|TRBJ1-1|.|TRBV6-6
TGTGCCAGCAGTCCCGCGTTCACTGAAGCTTTCTTT
CASSPAFTEAFF
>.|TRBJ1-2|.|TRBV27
TGTGCCAGCAGTTTATCTACTCCAGGCTATGGCTACACCTTC
CASSLSTPGYGYTF
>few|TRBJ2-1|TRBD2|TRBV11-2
TGTGCCAGCAGCCACCGGACTAGCGGGGGAAATGAGCAGTTCTTC
CASSHRTSGGNEQFF